The 2 T cell receptor beta chains below all came from one sample that was sequenced in a study of blood T cell repertoires in COVID-19. Clones were read by immunoSEQ multiplex PCR, and TCRdb kept only the in-frame ones, dropping some. The sample holds 200,000 or so clones, more than 80% seen once. The specimen sequenced was peripheral blood. Receptor source: a woman older than 75 with COVID-19, enrolled during active disease.

The rearrangement uses TRBV3-1 (or the pseudogene TRBV3-2) and TRBJ1-4, with TRBD1 identical over 8 bases. CDR1 and CDR2 from the germline V gene are LGHDT and YNNKEL (reference sequence). This CDR3 is 18 amino acids long. After removal of 0 bases from V and 5 bases from J, the junction contained 11 bases not matched to a gene. The CDR3 region has the DNA TGTGCCAGCAGCCAAGACCGTCCCCCAGGGGGCAAGAATGAAAAACTGTTTTTT. It codes for CASSQDRPPGGKNEKLFF.

The rearrangement links TRBV7-2 to TRBJ2-3, with D possibly being TRBD1 (6 bases). The V and J ends lost 5 bases and 0 bases respectively, with 12 bases between them. The CDR3 consists of 15 residues. Germline assignment: CDR1 SGHTA and CDR2 FQGNSA. This chain's CDR3 is CASSKGDHSTDTQYF. As DNA, the CDR3 is TGTGCCAGCAGCAAGGGGGACCATAGCACAGATACGCAGTATTTT.